This section outlines one TCR beta chain sequence together with its context. This sample is drawn from a study of blood T cell repertoires in COVID-19. Across the whole study: PBMCs, B-cell-depleted T cells, or T cells were the source of the cDNA or gDNA that made up the material.

Profiling relied on immunoSEQ multiplex PCR, and the TCRdb table lists in-frame clones only, not all of them. The table includes 300,000 to 450,000 clones, more than 75% detected once. Germline V gene lookup returns CDR1 SGHAT and CDR2 FQNNGV. V dropped 5 bases and J dropped 0 bases, with 17 bases sitting between them. This CDR3 is built from 17 residues. Input material: peripheral blood. The rearrangement uses TRBV11-2 and TRBJ1-3; the D gene is possibly TRBD1 (5 bases). The source of this sequence is a woman aged 55-69 years with COVID-19, enrolled during active disease. In nucleotides, the CDR3 is TGTGCCAGCAGCCCCGCTATGGGGCGGAACTCTGGAAACACCATATATTTT. Translated: CASSPAMGRNSGNTIYF.